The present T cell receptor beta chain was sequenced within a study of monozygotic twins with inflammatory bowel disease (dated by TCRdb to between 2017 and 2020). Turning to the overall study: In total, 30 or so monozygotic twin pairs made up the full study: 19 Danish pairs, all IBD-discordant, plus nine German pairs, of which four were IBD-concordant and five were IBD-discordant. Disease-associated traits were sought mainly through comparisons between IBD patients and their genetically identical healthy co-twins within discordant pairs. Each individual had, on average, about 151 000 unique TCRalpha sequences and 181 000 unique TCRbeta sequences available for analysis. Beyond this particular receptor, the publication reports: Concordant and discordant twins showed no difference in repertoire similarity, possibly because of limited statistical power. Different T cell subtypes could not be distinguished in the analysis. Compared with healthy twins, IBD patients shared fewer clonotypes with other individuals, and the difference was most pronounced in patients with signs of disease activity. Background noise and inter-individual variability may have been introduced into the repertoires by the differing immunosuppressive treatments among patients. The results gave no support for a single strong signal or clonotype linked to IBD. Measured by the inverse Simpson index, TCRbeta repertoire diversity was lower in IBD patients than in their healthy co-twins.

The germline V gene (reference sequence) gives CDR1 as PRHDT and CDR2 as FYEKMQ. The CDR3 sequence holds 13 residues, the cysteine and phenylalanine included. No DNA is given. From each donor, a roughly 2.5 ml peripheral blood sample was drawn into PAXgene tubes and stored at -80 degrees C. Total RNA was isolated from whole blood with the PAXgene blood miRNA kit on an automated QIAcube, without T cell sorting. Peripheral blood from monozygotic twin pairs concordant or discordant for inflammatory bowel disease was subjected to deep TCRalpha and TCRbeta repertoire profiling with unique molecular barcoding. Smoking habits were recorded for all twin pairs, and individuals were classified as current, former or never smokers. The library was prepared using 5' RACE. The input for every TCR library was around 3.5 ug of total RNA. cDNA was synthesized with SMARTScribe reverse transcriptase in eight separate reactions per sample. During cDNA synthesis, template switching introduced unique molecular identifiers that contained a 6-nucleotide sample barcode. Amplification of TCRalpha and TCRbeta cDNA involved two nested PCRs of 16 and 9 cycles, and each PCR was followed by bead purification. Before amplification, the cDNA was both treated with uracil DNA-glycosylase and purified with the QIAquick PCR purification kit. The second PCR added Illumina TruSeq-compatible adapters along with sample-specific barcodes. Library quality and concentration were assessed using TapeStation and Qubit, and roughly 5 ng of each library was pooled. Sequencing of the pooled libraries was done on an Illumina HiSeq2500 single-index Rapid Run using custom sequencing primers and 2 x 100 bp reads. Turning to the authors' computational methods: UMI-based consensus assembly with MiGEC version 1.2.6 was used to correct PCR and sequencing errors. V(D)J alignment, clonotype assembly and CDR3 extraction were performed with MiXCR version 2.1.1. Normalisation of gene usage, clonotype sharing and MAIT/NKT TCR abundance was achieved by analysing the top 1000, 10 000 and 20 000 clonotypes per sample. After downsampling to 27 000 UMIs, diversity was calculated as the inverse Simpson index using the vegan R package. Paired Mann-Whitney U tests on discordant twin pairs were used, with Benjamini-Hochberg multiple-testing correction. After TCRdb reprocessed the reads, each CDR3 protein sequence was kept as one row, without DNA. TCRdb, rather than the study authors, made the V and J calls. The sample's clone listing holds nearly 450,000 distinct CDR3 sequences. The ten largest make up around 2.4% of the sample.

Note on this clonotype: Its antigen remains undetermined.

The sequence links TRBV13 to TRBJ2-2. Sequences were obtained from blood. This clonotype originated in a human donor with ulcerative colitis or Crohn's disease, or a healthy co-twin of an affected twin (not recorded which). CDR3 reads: CASSLEDTGELFF.